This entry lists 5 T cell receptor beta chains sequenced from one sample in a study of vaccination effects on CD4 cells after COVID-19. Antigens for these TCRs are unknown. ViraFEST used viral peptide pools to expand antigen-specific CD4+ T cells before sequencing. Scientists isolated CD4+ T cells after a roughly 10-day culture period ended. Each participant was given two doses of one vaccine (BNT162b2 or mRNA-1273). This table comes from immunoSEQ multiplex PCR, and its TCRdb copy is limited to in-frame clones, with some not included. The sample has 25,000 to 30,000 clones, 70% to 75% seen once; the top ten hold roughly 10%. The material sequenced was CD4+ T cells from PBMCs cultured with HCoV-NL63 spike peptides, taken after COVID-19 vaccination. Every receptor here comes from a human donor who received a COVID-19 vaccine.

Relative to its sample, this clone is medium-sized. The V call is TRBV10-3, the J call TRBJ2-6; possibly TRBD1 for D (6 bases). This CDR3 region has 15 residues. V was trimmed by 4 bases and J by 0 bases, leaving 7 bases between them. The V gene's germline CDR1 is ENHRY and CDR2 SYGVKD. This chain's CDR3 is CAISGQVSGANVLTF. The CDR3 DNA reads TGTGCCATCAGTGGACAGGTCTCTGGGGCCAACGTCCTGACTTTC.

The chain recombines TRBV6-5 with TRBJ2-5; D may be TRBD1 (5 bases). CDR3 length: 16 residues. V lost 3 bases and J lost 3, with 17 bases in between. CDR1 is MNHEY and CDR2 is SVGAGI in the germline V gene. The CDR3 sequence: CASSYGAMGREETQYF. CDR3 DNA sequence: TGTGCCAGCAGTTATGGGGCAATGGGCCGGGAAGAGACCCAGTACTTC.

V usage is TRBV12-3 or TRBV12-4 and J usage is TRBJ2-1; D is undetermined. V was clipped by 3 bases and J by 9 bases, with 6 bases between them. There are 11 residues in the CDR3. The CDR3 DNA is TGTGCCAGCAGTTTGGTTGGTGAGCAGTTCTTC. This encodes CASSLVGEQFF.

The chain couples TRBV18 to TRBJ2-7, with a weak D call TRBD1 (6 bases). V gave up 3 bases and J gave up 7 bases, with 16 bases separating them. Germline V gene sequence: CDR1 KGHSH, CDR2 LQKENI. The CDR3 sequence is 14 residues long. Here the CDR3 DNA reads TGTGCCAGCTCACCCCGGGACATCCAGGGGGAGCAGTACTTC. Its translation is CASSPRDIQGEQYF.

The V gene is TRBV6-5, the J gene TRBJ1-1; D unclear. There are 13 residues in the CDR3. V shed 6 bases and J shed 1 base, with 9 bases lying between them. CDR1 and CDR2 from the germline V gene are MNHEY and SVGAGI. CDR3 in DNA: TGTGCCAGCAGCTACCACAGGAACACTGAAGCTTTCTTT. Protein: CASSYHRNTEAFF.